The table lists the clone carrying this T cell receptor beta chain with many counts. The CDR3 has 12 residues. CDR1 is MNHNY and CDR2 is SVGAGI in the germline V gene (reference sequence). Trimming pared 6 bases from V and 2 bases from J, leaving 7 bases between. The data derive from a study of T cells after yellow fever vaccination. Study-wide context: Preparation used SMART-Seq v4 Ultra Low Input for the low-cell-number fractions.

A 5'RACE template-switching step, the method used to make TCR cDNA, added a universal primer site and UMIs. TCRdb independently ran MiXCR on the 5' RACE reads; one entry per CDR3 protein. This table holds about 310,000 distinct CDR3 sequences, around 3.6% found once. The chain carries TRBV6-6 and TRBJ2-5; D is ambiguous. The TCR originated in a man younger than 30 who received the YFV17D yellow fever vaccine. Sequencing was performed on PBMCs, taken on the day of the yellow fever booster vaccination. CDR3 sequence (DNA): TGTGCCAGCAGAAGCAGTCAAGAGACCCAGTACTTC. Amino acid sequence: CASRSSQETQYF.